This TCR beta chain was observed in a study of early T cells in non-severe SARS-CoV-2 infection. Study context: The authors sequenced bulk RNA from unsorted whole blood, leaving chains unpaired.

This clonotype was seen at least ten times. What it recognizes is unknown. Each single cDNA molecule received a unique molecular identifier. From the 5' RACE reads, TCRdb called clonotypes with MiXCR, one entry per CDR3 protein. The sample shows some 49,000 distinct CDR3 sequences, about 4% of them seen only once. CDR3 length equals 11 residues. V was shortened by 4 bases and J by 4 bases, with 7 bases between the two germline ends. The V gene's germline CDR1 is DFQATT and CDR2 SNEGSKA (reference sequence). Whole-study findings and limits: VDJdb-based annotation leaned toward anti-spike CD8 responses and missed private and CD4 specificities.

The receptor was derived from an adult who was a healthcare worker with PCR-confirmed SARS-CoV-2 infection or an uninfected control (not recorded which). The specimen sequenced was whole blood. The rearrangement joins TRBV20-1 to TRBJ2-5; no clear D. This CDR3 reads CSAITAETQYF. CDR3 in DNA: TGCAGTGCTATAACAGCAGAGACCCAGTACTTC.